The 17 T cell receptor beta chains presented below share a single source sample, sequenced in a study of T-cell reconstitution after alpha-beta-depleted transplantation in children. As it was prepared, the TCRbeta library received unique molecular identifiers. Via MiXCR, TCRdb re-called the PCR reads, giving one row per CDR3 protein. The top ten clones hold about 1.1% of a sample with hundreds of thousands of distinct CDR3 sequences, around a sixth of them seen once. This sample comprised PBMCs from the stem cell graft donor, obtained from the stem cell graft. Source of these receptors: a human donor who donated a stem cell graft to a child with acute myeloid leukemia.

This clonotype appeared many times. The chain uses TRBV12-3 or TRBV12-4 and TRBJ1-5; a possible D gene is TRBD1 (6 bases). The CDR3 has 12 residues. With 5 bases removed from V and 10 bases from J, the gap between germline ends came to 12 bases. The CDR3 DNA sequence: TGTGCCAGCAGTCCAGGGGTTCAACCCCAGCATTTT. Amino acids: CASSPGVQPQHF.

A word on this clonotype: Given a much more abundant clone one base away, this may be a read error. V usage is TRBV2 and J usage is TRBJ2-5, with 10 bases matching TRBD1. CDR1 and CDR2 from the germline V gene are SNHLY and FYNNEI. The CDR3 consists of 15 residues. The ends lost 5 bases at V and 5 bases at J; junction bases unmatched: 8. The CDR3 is CASSSGTGAWETQYF. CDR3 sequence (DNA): TGTGCCAGCAGTTCCGGGACAGGGGCTTGGGAGACCCAGTACTTC.

CDR3 sequence: CASSHRTGDSPLHF. The CDR3 region has the DNA TGTGCCAGCAGCCATAGGACAGGGGATTCACCCCTCCACTTT. The rearrangement links TRBV11-2 to TRBJ1-6, with 9 bases aligning to TRBD1. Looked up from germline, CDR1 is SGHAT and CDR2 is FQNNGV. Trimming cost V 5 bases and J 8 bases; bases outside gene matches: 4. The CDR3 has 14 amino acids.

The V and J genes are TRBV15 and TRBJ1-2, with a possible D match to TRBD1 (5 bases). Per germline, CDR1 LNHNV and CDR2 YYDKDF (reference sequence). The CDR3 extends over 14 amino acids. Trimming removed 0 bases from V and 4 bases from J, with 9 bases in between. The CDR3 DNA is TGTGCCACCAGCAGAGATAAGACAGTCTATGGCTACACCTTC. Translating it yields CATSRDKTVYGYTF.

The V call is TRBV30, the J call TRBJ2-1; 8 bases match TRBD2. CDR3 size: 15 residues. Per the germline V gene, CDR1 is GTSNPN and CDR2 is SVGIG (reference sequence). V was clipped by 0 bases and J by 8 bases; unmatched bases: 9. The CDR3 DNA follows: TGTGCCTGGAGTGTACTTCATAGCGGGGAACATGAGCAGTTCTTC. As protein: CAWSVLHSGEHEQFF.

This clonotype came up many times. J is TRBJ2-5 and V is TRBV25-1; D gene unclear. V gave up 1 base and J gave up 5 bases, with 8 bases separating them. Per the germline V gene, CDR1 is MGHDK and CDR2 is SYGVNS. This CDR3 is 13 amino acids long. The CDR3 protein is CASSEFGYETQYF. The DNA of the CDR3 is TGTGCCAGCAGTGAATTTGGGTATGAGACCCAGTACTTC.

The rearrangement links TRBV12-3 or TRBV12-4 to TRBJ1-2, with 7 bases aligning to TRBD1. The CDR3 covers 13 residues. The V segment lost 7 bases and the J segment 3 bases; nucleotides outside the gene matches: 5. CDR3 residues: CASMGQRDYGYTF. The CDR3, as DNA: TGTGCCAGCATGGGACAGCGCGACTATGGCTACACCTTC.

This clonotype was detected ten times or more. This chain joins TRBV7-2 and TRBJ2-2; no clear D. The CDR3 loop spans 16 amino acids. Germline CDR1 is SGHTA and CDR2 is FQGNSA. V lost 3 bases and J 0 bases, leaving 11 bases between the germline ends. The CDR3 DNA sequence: TGTGCCAGCAGCTTCGGCGGAGTCGCGAACACCGGGGAGCTGTTTTTT. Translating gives CASSFGGVANTGELFF. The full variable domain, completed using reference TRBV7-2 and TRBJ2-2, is GAGVSQSPSNKVTEKGKDVELRCDPISGHTALYWYRQSLGQGLEFLIYFQGNSAPDKSGLPSDRFSAERTGGSVSTLTIQRTQQEDSAVYLCASSFGGVANTGELFFGEGSRLTVL.

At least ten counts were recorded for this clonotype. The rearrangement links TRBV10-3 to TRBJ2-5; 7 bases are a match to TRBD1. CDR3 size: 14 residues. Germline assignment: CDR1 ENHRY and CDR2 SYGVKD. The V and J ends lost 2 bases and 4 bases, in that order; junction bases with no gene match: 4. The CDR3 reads CAISEEGATETQYF. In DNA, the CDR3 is TGTGCCATCAGTGAGGAGGGGGCAACAGAGACCCAGTACTTC.

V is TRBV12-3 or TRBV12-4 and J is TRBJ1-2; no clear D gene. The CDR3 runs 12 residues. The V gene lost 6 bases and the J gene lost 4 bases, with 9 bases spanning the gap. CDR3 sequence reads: CASSVGSYGYTF. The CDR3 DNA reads TGTGCCAGCAGCGTAGGGAGCTATGGCTACACCTTC.

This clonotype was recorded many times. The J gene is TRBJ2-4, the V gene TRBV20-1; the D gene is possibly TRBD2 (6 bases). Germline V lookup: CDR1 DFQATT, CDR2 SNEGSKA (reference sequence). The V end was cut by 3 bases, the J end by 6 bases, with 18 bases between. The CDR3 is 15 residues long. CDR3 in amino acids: CSASRAGNGGNIQYF. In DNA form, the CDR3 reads TGCAGTGCTAGTAGGGCAGGGAACGGGGGAAACATTCAGTACTTC.

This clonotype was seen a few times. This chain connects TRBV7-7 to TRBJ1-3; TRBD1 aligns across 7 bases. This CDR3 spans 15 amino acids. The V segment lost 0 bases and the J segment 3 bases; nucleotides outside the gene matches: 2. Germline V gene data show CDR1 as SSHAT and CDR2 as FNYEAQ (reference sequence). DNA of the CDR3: TGTGCCAGCAGCTTAGCGGCAGGGGGTGGAAACACCATATATTTT. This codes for CASSLAAGGGNTIYF.

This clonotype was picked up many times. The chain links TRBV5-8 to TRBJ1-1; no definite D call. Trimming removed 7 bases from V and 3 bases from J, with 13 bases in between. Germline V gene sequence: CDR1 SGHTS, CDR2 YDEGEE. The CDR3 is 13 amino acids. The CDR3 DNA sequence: TGTGCCAGCGGAACAAGACGGCACACTGAAGCTTTCTTT. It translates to CASGTRRHTEAFF.

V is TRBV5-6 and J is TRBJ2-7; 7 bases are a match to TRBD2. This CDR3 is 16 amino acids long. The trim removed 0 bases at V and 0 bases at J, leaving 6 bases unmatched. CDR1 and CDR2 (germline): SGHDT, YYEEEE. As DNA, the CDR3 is TGTGCCAGCAGCTTGGACCCAGCGGGGTTCTCCTACGAGCAGTACTTC. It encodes CASSLDPAGFSYEQYF.

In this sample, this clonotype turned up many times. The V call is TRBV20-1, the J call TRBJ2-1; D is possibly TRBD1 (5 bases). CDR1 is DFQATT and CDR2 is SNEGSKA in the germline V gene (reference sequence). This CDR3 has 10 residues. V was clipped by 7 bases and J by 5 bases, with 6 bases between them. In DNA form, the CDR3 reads TGCAGTGTAGGGGACAATGAGCAGTTCTTC. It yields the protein CSVGDNEQFF.

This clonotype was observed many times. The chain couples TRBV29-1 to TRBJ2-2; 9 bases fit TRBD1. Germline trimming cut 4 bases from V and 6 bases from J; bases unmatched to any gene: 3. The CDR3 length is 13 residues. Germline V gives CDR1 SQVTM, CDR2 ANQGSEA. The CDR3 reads CSVGDRVPGELFF. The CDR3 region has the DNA TGCAGCGTTGGGGACAGGGTCCCCGGGGAGCTGTTTTTT.

CDR3: CASSPLAGGRTGELFF. CDR3 DNA: TGTGCCAGCAGTCCCCTCGCGGGGGGTCGCACCGGGGAGCTGTTTTTT. This chain connects TRBV12-3 or TRBV12-4 to TRBJ2-2, with 8 bases fitting TRBD2. The trim removed 5 bases at V and 4 bases at J, leaving 9 bases unmatched. The CDR3 length is 16 residues.